This TCR beta chain is drawn from a study of blood T cell repertoires in COVID-19. Background on the study: There were acute and convalescent COVID-19 samples, and they came from the United States, Italy and Spain. The analysed material was cDNA or gDNA that came from T cells, B-cell-depleted T cells, or PBMCs.

Clones were read by immunoSEQ multiplex PCR, and TCRdb kept only the in-frame ones, dropping some. The sample lists about 30,000 clones; 87% were seen once. The CDR3 consists of 14 residues. Germline V CDR1 and CDR2: LGHNT, FRNRAP. V was clipped by 1 base and J by 7 bases, with 13 bases between them. The sequenced sample was peripheral blood. The rearrangement links TRBV12-5 to TRBJ1-2; D might be TRBD1 (6 bases). This TCR was sampled from a man aged 60-69 years with active COVID-19. CDR3 amino acids: CASGLEGGLGGYTF. CDR3 nucleotide sequence: TGTGCTAGTGGTTTGGAGGGGGGGCTGGGTGGCTACACCTTC.